What follows is one TCR beta chain and its context. This record belongs to a study of blood T cell repertoires in COVID-19. Turning to the study itself: The United States, Italy and Spain were the sources of the acute and convalescent COVID-19 samples.

Generated by immunoSEQ multiplex PCR, the TCRdb table keeps only in-frame clones and is missing some. The repertoire includes around 170,000 clones, approximately 79% of them detected once, and approximately 15% sits in the top ten. The CDR3 contains 15 residues. The V and J ends lost 6 bases and 9 bases, in that order; junction bases with no gene match: 12. Per the germline V gene, CDR1 is SGHDN and CDR2 is FVKESK. The receptor comes from a man in his thirties or forties with active or convalescent COVID-19. This chain joins TRBV14 and TRBJ2-3; 10 positions match TRBD2. Sequencing was performed on peripheral blood. CDR3 coding DNA: TGTGCCAGCAGAGCTCGGCTCGGGACTAGCGAGACGCAGTATTTT. Translation gives CASRARLGTSETQYF.